This T cell receptor beta chain was sequenced during a study of blood T cells in healthy people across ages (dated by TCRdb to about 2015). Context from the whole study: In model experiments, template switching captured about one uniquely barcoded TCR beta cDNA molecule for every two T cells. The study measured age-related changes in TCR beta repertoire diversity using deep sequencing normalized with unique cDNA molecular identifiers. The donors were divided into four age groups: young (average roughly 15 years), middle-aged (approximately 39), aged (about 60) and long-lived (more than 75). To avoid experimental bias, donors of different ages were randomly spread across the sequencing lanes. The study analyzed two additional independent replicas of 1 million unique cDNA reads from the same blood draw for two donors, one aged 18 to 29 and one aged 80 or older. What the work shows at the level of the full study, not this receptor alone: Bulk unsorted PBMC profiling prevented conclusive comparison of naive and antigen-experienced compartments. Observed TCR beta diversity per million T cells fell roughly linearly with age, and a significant reduction was already apparent by age about 36. A strong correlation was found between observed TCR beta diversity and the percentage of naive T cells measured by flow cytometry. Compared with the aged group, the long-lived group had more naive CD4+ T cells, fewer expanded clones and increased TCR diversity, a pattern suggesting age selection. Because the CMV infection status of the donors was unknown, age-related changes in expanded clonotypes may potentially have been confounded. Estimates of total diversity from one million sequenced T cells were regarded as lower bounds and underestimates.

The library was prepared using 5' RACE. This sample was sequenced with an Illumina HiSeq 2500. A second roughly 6 to 11 cycle PCR used a sample-barcoded 5' primer and a J-beta primer mix. Each TCR beta cDNA molecule received a unique molecular identifier from a template-switch 5' adaptor carrying 12 random nucleotides. At least 2.5 million CDR3-containing paired-end reads were obtained from each sample. All of the RNA was converted into first-strand cDNA using the Mint cDNA synthesis kit, with a TRBC-specific oligonucleotide serving as the primer. Following uracil-DNA glycosylase treatment, a first 18-cycle PCR with universal primers M1SS and BC2_uni_R was performed on all cDNA. Per the source publication's procedure: For normalization, 1 million high-quality reads were randomly selected from each sample, with every read carrying a distinct molecular identifier. Reads with shared molecular identifiers were discarded instead of being binned into consensus sequences. CDR3 identification, clonotype clustering and error correction used MiTCR with a Q25 quality threshold and the strictest error-elimination algorithm. A nonparametric unseen species model using Euler transformation provided a lower-bound estimate of total TCR beta diversity. TCRdb reworked the public reads: Q25 trimming with fastp, MiXCR clone assembly, productive beta chains retained. Each CDR3 protein gets just one entry, which takes the most common genes and DNA from the rows behind it. The V and J calls shown here were made by TCRdb, not taken from the authors' results. Counted in this sample were hundreds of thousands of distinct CDR3 sequences; around a fifth of them appeared once. The ten most abundant clones make up under 4% of the sample.

This clonotype came up a few times. No antigen is known for it. Base qualities are not at hand, and no much larger clone is one base apart. V is trimmed back by 5 bases and J by 2 bases, and the junction contains 5 bases that no gene match accounts for. The CDR3 starts with the cysteine, ends with the phenylalanine, and has 15 residues. Of all the DNA, just the CDR3 is kept, 45 bases in frame from base 1. Reading the germline V gene gives CDR1 SGHTA and CDR2 FQGNSA. Systemically healthy Caucasian individuals from Russia, 39 in total and aged roughly 6 to 95 years, were included as donors. Each donor gave approximately 10 milliliters of peripheral blood, collected into EDTA-treated Vacutainer tubes. PBMCs were isolated by Ficoll-Paque density-gradient centrifugation, with at least 6.5 million obtained per sample. Total RNA was extracted from PBMCs with Trizol reagent, with at least 6 micrograms obtained per sample. For every donor, flow cytometry on a PBMC aliquot measured the percentage of naive CD45RAhigh/CD27high T cells.

The sequence joins TRBV7-2 to TRBJ2-2; the central 7 bases match TRBD1. The receptor comes from a man between 65 and 85 years old in good health. The sequenced sample consisted of blood. The DNA reads as follows: TGTGCCAGCAGCCTCCGGGACAGAAACACCGGGGAGCTGTTTTTT. This gives the protein CASSLRDRNTGELFF.